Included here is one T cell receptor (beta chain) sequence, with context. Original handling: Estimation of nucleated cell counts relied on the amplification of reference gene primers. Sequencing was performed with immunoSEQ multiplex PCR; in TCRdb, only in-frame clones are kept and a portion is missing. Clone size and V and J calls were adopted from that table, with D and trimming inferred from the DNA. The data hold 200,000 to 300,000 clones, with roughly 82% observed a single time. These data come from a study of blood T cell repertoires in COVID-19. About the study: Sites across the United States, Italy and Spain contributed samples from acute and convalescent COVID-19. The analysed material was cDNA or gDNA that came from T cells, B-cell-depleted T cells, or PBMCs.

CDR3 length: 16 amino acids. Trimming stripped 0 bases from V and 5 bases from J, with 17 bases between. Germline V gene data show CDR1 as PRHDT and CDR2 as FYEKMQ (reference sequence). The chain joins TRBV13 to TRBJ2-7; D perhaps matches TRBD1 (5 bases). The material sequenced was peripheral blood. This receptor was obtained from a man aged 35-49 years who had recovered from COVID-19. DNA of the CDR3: TGTGCCAGCAGCTTAGGAGGCAGGGCCTTGGCTAACGAGCAGTACTTC. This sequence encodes CASSLGGRALANEQYF. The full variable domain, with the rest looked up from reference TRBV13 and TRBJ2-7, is AAGVIQSPRHLIKEKRETATLKCYPIPRHDTVYWYQQGPGQDPQFLISFYEKMQSDKGSIPDRFSAQQFSDYHSELNMSSLELGDSALYFCASSLGGRALANEQYFGPGTRLTVT.